Each of the 22 T cell receptor beta chains below was sequenced from the same sample in a study of beta chain features in type 1 diabetes. Their recognized antigens are unknown. The isolated RNA, all of it, was reverse transcribed, so expressed TCRB transcripts were what got sequenced. Sequenced by immunoSEQ multiplex PCR; TCRdb stores in-frame clones only, minus some. This table holds 500,000 to 650,000 clones, under 15% found once. Regarding the study as a whole: Shorter TCRB CDR3s, moderately but significantly so, marked every one of the four CD4+ subsets in Type 1 diabetes patients.

Input material: naive CD4+ T cells from blood. The receptor source for this set is a man aged 25 to 40 with type 1 diabetes.

This chain joins TRBV5-1 and TRBJ1-5; 9 bases align to TRBD1. CDR1 and CDR2 (germline): SGHRS, YFSETQ. The V gene end was trimmed by 4 bases and the J gene end by 7 bases; junction bases not matched to a gene: 6. CDR3 length: 14 amino acids. Here the CDR3 reads CASSEGQGSQPQHF. DNA of the CDR3: TGCGCCAGCAGCGAGGGACAGGGAAGCCAGCCCCAGCATTTT.

This clone has more than one count but fewer than ten. V and J are TRBV7-2 and TRBJ2-5, with D hard to call. Germline lookup yields CDR1 SGHTA and CDR2 FQGNSA. V was trimmed by 3 bases and J by 0 bases, leaving 5 bases between them. This CDR3 region has 13 residues. The CDR3 protein is CASSFKYQETQYF. CDR3 DNA: TGTGCCAGCAGCTTTAAGTACCAAGAGACCCAGTACTTC. Full variable domain (remainder filled in from reference TRBV7-2 and TRBJ2-5): GAGVSQSPSNKVTEKGKDVELRCDPISGHTALYWYRQSLGQGLEFLIYFQGNSAPDKSGLPSDRFSAERTGGSVSTLTIQRTQQEDSAVYLCASSFKYQETQYFGPGTRLLVL.

This clone was recorded a few times. The chain joins TRBV9 to TRBJ1-2; D is unclear. The CDR3 loop spans 14 amino acids. Looked up from germline, CDR1 is SGDLS and CDR2 is YYNGEE. Between the trimmed V and J ends, which lost 4 bases and 1 base, there was a span of 11 bases. The CDR3: CASSREVYNYGYTF. CDR3 bases: TGTGCCAGCAGCCGTGAAGTTTATAACTATGGCTACACCTTC.

This clone has a handful of counts. This chain connects TRBV7-6 to TRBJ2-7, with D possibly TRBD1 on 6 matching bases. This CDR3 has 15 residues. The germline CDR1 and CDR2 sequences are SGHVS and FNYEAQ. Trimming left V 1 base short and J 1 base short, with 11 bases between. CDR3 protein: CASSLVTGTSYEQYF. In nucleotides, the CDR3 is TGTGCCAGCAGCTTAGTAACAGGGACATCCTACGAGCAGTACTTC.

The genes are TRBV5-1 and TRBJ2-7; D is uncertain. This CDR3 has 14 residues. Germline V gene lookup returns CDR1 SGHRS and CDR2 YFSETQ. V was clipped by 2 bases and J by 2 bases, with 11 bases between them. In nucleotides, the CDR3 is TGCGCCAGCAGCTTCCCAGACGGAGCCTACGAGCAGTACTTC. Protein: CASSFPDGAYEQYF.

This clone appeared a few times. V is TRBV5-1 and J is TRBJ1-1, with TRBD1 matching over 8 bases. The germline gives CDR1 SGHRS, CDR2 YFSETQ. V lost 7 bases to trimming and J lost 1 base; unmatched junction nucleotides: 6. The CDR3 is 14 residues long. The CDR3 sequence: CASGQGMTNTEAFF. The DNA of the CDR3 is TGCGCCAGCGGACAGGGAATGACGAACACTGAAGCTTTCTTT.

This chain joins TRBV6-6 and TRBJ1-2; D not certain. V lost 2 bases to trimming and J lost 4 bases, with 8 bases between them. CDR1 is MNHNY and CDR2 is SVGAGI in the germline V gene (reference sequence). CDR3 length: 13 residues. This CDR3 is CASSYEGTYGYTF. CDR3 DNA: TGTGCCAGCAGTTACGAGGGTACCTATGGCTACACCTTC.

This clone was seen more than once but under ten times. The chain recombines TRBV7-9 with TRBJ2-6; D is ambiguous. The CDR3 length is 14 residues. Deletions cut 5 bases from V and 4 bases from J, with 9 bases between. In germline, CDR1 is SEHNR, CDR2 FQNEAQ (reference sequence). DNA for the CDR3: TGTGCCAGCAGCCCTGACGGGGGGGCCAACGTCCTGACTTTC. Its protein product is CASSPDGGANVLTF.

The genes are TRBV25-1 and TRBJ2-2, with D perhaps being TRBD1 or TRBD2 (5 bases each). The V end lost 4 bases, the J end lost 1 base, and 13 bases lay between the germline ends. The CDR3 sequence is 16 residues long. From germline, CDR1 is MGHDK and CDR2 SYGVNS. In nucleotides, the CDR3 is TGTGCCAGCAGTGCCGCCGGGACGAGGAACACCGGGGAGCTGTTTTTT. It encodes CASSAAGTRNTGELFF.

CDR3 loop: CASSKAWTGAAEKLFF. DNA for the CDR3: TGTGCCAGCAGTAAAGCCTGGACAGGGGCAGCCGAAAAACTGTTTTTT. The chain employs TRBV9 and TRBJ1-4; 9 positions agree with TRBD1. This CDR3 has 16 residues. Germline V gene data show CDR1 as SGDLS and CDR2 as YYNGEE. With V trimmed by 5 bases and J by 8 bases, 13 bases remained unmatched.

The table lists this clone with a few counts. The chain employs TRBV4-2 and TRBJ1-1; possible D gene TRBD1, 6 bases. Germline assignment: CDR1 LGHNA and CDR2 YNFKEQ. With 0 bases removed from V and 2 bases from J, the gap between germline ends came to 10 bases. The CDR3 totals 15 residues. DNA for the CDR3: TGTGCCAGCAGCCAAGATTGGACAGACAACACTGAAGCTTTCTTT. It specifies CASSQDWTDNTEAFF.

This clone showed up just a few times. The V call is TRBV7-2, the J call TRBJ1-6; 11 bases fit TRBD1. In germline, CDR1 is SGHTA, CDR2 FQGNSA. CDR3 length equals 16 residues. Trimming at V came to 5 bases and at J to 7 bases, leaving 7 bases not matched to a gene. In nucleotides, the CDR3 is TGTGCCAGCAGCGACCCCGGACAGGGGGCAAATTCACCCCTCCACTTT. Amino acid sequence: CASSDPGQGANSPLHF.

This clone was seen only a few times. The chain carries TRBV9 and TRBJ2-2; D is unresolved. From germline, CDR1 is SGDLS and CDR2 YYNGEE. The CDR3 extends over 16 amino acids. V was pared by 0 bases and J by 1 base, with 10 bases between. The CDR3 bases are TGTGCCAGCAGCGTAGGGGTGTCCTTGAACACCGGGGAGCTGTTTTTT. It yields the protein CASSVGVSLNTGELFF.

This clone was counted a few times. This chain uses TRBV18 with TRBJ1-2; D is perhaps TRBD1 (6 bases). The V gene's germline CDR1 is KGHSH and CDR2 LQKENI. The length of the CDR3 is 14 residues. V was shortened by 3 bases and J by 7 bases, with 15 bases between the two germline ends. The CDR3 region is CASSPLDSSGGYTF. The CDR3 DNA follows: TGTGCCAGCTCACCGTTGGACAGTTCCGGTGGCTACACCTTC.

This clone has ten or more counts. The same CDR3 arises from other DNA sequences in this sample as well. The CDR3 nucleotides are TGCGCCAGCAGTCAATCGGGGGGTCGAGAGACCCAGTACTTC. Translated: CASSQSGGRETQYF. The rearrangement uses TRBV23-1 and TRBJ2-5; TRBD2 might be the D (6 bases). TRBV23-1 is marked as an open reading frame, function uncertain. Trimming left V 0 bases short and J 4 bases short, with 9 bases between. This CDR3 is 14 amino acids long.

The chain joins TRBV7-2 to TRBJ2-3; TRBD1 agrees at 8 bases. Germline V lookup: CDR1 SGHTA, CDR2 FQGNSA. J lost 1 base, V lost 5 bases, and 5 bases had no gene match. The length of the CDR3 is 15 residues. CDR3 sequence: CASSQRTGRTDTQYF. As DNA, the CDR3 is TGTGCCAGCAGCCAAAGGACAGGGCGCACAGATACGCAGTATTTT.

This clone has only a few counts. The chain couples TRBV19 to TRBJ1-4; 7 positions agree with TRBD1. Germline loops: CDR1 LNHDA, CDR2 SQIVND (reference sequence). The CDR3 sequence is 15 residues long. Losses at the gene ends were 4 bases for V and 5 bases for J; bases not matched to a gene: 7. The CDR3 DNA sequence: TGTGCCAGTAGTACCCAGGGACAGAGAAATGAAAAACTGTTTTTT. Translated: CASSTQGQRNEKLFF.

This clone was counted a few times. The rearrangement uses TRBV28 and TRBJ1-5, with 9 bases fitting TRBD1. With 8 bases clipped from V and 8 bases from J, the junction kept 7 bases outside the gene matches. The CDR3 sequence is 13 residues long. The V gene's germline CDR1 is MDHEN and CDR2 SYDVKM. The CDR3 loop is CASFGTGQEPQHF. Written as DNA, the CDR3 is TGTGCCAGCTTCGGGACAGGGCAAGAGCCCCAGCATTTT.

A few counts support this clone. The V gene is TRBV6-5, the J gene TRBJ2-1, with D possibly matching TRBD1 (5 bases). Germline V gene lookup returns CDR1 MNHEY and CDR2 SVGAGI. Between the trimmed V and J ends, which lost 2 bases and 8 bases, there was a span of 10 bases. CDR3 length equals 13 residues. The CDR3 DNA reads TGTGCCAGCAGTTACAGCAGGGTTTATGAGCAGTTCTTC. It is translated as CASSYSRVYEQFF.

This chain links TRBV4-1 with TRBJ2-5; D call uncertain. The V gene lost 1 base and the J gene lost 5 bases, with 8 bases spanning the gap. This CDR3 has 13 residues. The V gene's germline CDR1 is MGHRA and CDR2 YSYEKL. This CDR3 reads CASSQAGRETQYF. The CDR3 DNA is TGCGCCAGCAGCCAAGCAGGACGGGAGACCCAGTACTTC.

The table lists this clone with a few counts. The rearrangement joins TRBV29-1 to TRBJ1-5, with D uncertain. Trimming left V 7 bases short and J 4 bases short, with 14 bases between. The CDR3 runs 13 residues. Germline V lookup: CDR1 SQVTM, CDR2 ANQGSEA. The CDR3 nucleotides are TGCAGCGGAGCCCACGGGGTGAATCAGCCCCAGCATTTT. Residues: CSGAHGVNQPQHF. Together with reference TRBV29-1 and TRBJ1-5, the CDR3 gives the full variable domain: SAVISQKPSRDICQRGTSLTIQCQVDSQVTMMFWYRQQPGQSLTLIATANQGSEATYESGFVIDKFPISRPNLTFSTLTVSNMSPEDSSIYLCSGAHGVNQPQHFGDGTRLSIL.

This clone occurred a few times. This sequence joins TRBV6-5 and TRBJ1-2; D remains unclear. The CDR3 has 11 amino acids. CDR1 is MNHEY, CDR2 SVGAGI, per germline. The V gene lost 9 bases and the J gene lost 3 bases, with 8 bases spanning the gap. For the CDR3, the DNA is TGTGCCAGTCGCCGCGACTATGGCTACACCTTC. Encoded protein: CASRRDYGYTF.